The rows below give T cell receptor beta chains drawn from one sample of a study of blood T cell repertoires in COVID-19. Sequencing used immunoSEQ multiplex PCR; TCRdb keeps in-frame clones, though not all of them. The table includes 150,000 to 200,000 clones, 76% detected once. The sample taken for sequencing was PBMCs or T cells enriched from blood (not recorded which). These receptors all stem from a woman aged 45-60 years with acute COVID-19. CDR3s include the opening cysteine and the closing phenylalanine or tryptophan. The D gene is left open where the match is weak. Size is omitted from some rows. Given values are once, few, many or a class for expanded clones.

J gene	clone size	V gene	D gene	CDR3 DNA	CDR3 protein
TRBJ2-1	NA	TRBV2	TRBD2	TGTGCCAGCAGTCTGGCTAGCGGGGAGCAGTTCTTC	CASSLASGEQFF
TRBJ2-1	NA	TRBV29-1	TRBD2	TGCAGCGTTGATTCGCTAGCGGGGAGCTCCTACAATGAGCAGTTCTTC	CSVDSLAGSSYNEQFF
TRBJ1-2	NA	TRBV14	NA	TGTGCCAGCAGCCAGGGCCCCCACCAGAACTATGGCTACACCTTC	CASSQGPHQNYGYTF
TRBJ2-3	NA	TRBV6-5	TRBD2	TGTGCCAGCAGTTCGGGGGGGGCCCCGGATACGCAGTATTTT	CASSSGGAPDTQYF
TRBJ2-3	few	TRBV4-3	TRBD2	TGCGCCAGCAGCCCTAGCGGGGTGGAAGGCACAGATACGCAGTATTTT	CASSPSGVEGTDTQYF
TRBJ2-1	NA	TRBV6-2/TRBV6-3	TRBD2	TGTGCCAGCAGTTATGCGGGGGGGCGGGAGTTCTTC	CASSYAGGREFF
TRBJ1-6	NA	TRBV28	NA	TGTGCCAGCAGTTTACGGAGGTGGGTTGGATCACCCCTCCACTTT	CASSLRRWVGSPLHF
TRBJ1-6	NA	TRBV6-5	NA	TGTGCCAGCACCCCCCGACAGATTTCACCCCTCCACTTT	CASTPRQISPLHF
TRBJ2-6	once	TRBV28	NA	TGTGCCAGCACCTATGCTGAGGTGTTGGGGGCCAACGTCCTGACTTTC	CASTYAEVLGANVLTF
TRBJ1-1	NA	TRBV29-1	TRBD1	TGCAGCGTGCTAGGGACAGGCACTGAAGCTTTCTTT	CSVLGTGTEAFF